This T cell receptor (beta chain) was recorded in a study of cytotoxic CD8 clonotypes in ibrutinib-treated CLL. Study details: An average of 255,043 productive templates and around 100,000 productive rearrangements was obtained per sample. Study-wide results and caveats: Public clonotypes occurred uncommonly; on treatment, they contracted or remained stable. Progressing patients had sampling times that differed from those of sustained-remission patients.

A remark on this clone: What it binds is unknown.

The V and J ends lost 6 bases and 4 bases respectively, with 4 bases between them. This CDR3 spans 11 amino acids. The germline V gene encodes CDR1 MNHEY and CDR2 SVGAGI. From cryopreserved PBMCs came 1.5 to 2.5 micrograms of genomic DNA used for TCR beta libraries. Sequencing used immunoSEQ multiplex PCR; TCRdb keeps in-frame clones, though not all of them. Among 55,000 to 80,000 clones, approximately 57% were seen once, and the ten largest hold roughly 15%. This chain connects TRBV6-5 to TRBJ1-3; D remains ambiguous. This receptor was taken from a human donor with chronic lymphocytic leukemia. This material consisted of PBMCs, taken after 12 months of ibrutinib treatment. CDR3 in amino acids: CASRLGNTIYF. The CDR3 DNA reads as TGTGCCAGCAGGTTGGGAAACACCATATATTTT.